This is a list of T cell receptor beta chains from one sample in a study of glioma-infiltrating T cells after dendritic cell vaccination. The data were produced by immunoSEQ multiplex PCR, yet TCRdb's version contains in-frame clones alone and is incomplete. This repertoire shows roughly 87,000 clones, around four fifths found once; its top ten account for 6% to 8.5%. Source: blood, taken after dendritic cell vaccination. The receptor set was obtained from a human donor with glioblastoma. Both conserved end residues are part of each CDR3. The D gene is left open where the match is weak.

D	J	V	DNA	CDR3
TRBD1	TRBJ2-2	TRBV25-1	TGTGCCAGCAGTGAAACGGACAGGGGTTATTCCGGGGAGCTGTTTTTT	CASSETDRGYSGELFF
TRBD2	TRBJ2-1	TRBV6-1	TGTGCCAGCAGTGAATCCGGCGGGGGATCGGATGAGCAGTTCTTC	CASSESGGGSDEQFF
-	TRBJ1-5	TRBV19	TGTGCCACCGAAGACAGGTCCGATCAGCCCCAGCATTTT	CATEDRSDQPQHF
TRBD1	TRBJ1-4	TRBV6-1	TGTGCCAGCAGATCTCAGGGGGATGTGGAAAAACTGTTTTTT	CASRSQGDVEKLFF
TRBD1	TRBJ1-2	TRBV4-3	TGCGCCAGCAGCCAAGTGACAGGGGAGGGCTACACCTTC	CASSQVTGEGYTF
TRBD1	TRBJ2-5	TRBV5-1	TGCGCCAGCAGCCCCACACAGGACAGGTCCTGGGAGACCCAGTACTTC	CASSPTQDRSWETQYF
-	TRBJ2-5	TRBV19	TGTGCCAGTAGTATAGATCTATTGGGGGCGCGAGGAGAGACCCAGTACTTC	CASSIDLLGARGETQYF
-	TRBJ1-4	TRBV6-1	TGTGCCAGCAGTGAATTGGCAGGTGAAAAACTGTTTTTT	CASSELAGEKLFF
-	TRBJ2-1	TRBV30	TGTGCCTGGAGGGGGGGTCCCTACAATGAGCAGTTCTTC	CAWRGGPYNEQFF
-	TRBJ1-1	TRBV12-5	TGTGCTAGTGGCAGTACAGGGTTTGCTGAAGCTTTCTTT	CASGSTGFAEAFF
-	TRBJ1-1	TRBV9	TGTGCCAGCAGCGGACAGTTGAACACTGAAGCTTTCTTT	CASSGQLNTEAFF